The 31 T cell receptor beta chains given below trace back to one sample, sequenced in a study of T cell responses to AZD1222 COVID-19 vaccine. Assay used: immunoSEQ multiplex PCR; TCRdb lists only in-frame clones, some missing. The sample includes over 100,000 clones, around 94% of them seen just once. Sequences were derived from peripheral blood, sampled on day 0 of AZD1222 vaccination. The receptors were sampled from an adult in good health.

The chain joins TRBV12-3 or TRBV12-4 to TRBJ2-1; D call uncertain. The CDR3 covers 13 residues. Trimming took off 7 bases at V and 3 bases at J, with 10 bases between the two ends. The CDR3 loop is CASTPPGYNEQFF. The CDR3, as DNA: TGTGCCAGCACCCCTCCGGGCTACAATGAGCAGTTCTTC.

The chain is built from TRBV30 and TRBJ2-2; D is possibly TRBD1 or TRBD2 (6 bases each). Trimming took 4 bases from V and 7 from J, leaving 13 bases between them. CDR1 and CDR2 (germline): GTSNPN, SVGIG (reference sequence). CDR3 length: 13 amino acids. CDR3 sequence reads: CAWNPRGDGELFF. In DNA, the CDR3 is TGTGCCTGGAATCCTAGGGGGGACGGGGAGCTGTTTTTT.

The V gene is TRBV27, the J gene TRBJ1-1, with D maybe TRBD1 (5 bases). Trimming left V 7 bases short and J 2 bases short, with 11 bases between. The CDR3 contains 13 residues. The germline V gene encodes CDR1 MNHEY and CDR2 SMNVEV (reference sequence). The CDR3 nucleotides read TGTGCCAGCACCGGCCAGGGTAACACTGAAGCTTTCTTT. It specifies CASTGQGNTEAFF.

The chain combines TRBV4-1 with TRBJ2-1, with 10 bases matching TRBD2. CDR1 and CDR2 (germline): MGHRA, YSYEKL. This CDR3 region has 14 residues. The junction had 2 bases not matched to a gene; V was cut back by 1 base and J by 8 bases. CDR3 DNA sequence: TGCGCCAGCAGCCAAGTTCTAGCGGGAGATGAGCAGTTCTTC. It translates to CASSQVLAGDEQFF.

The chain has TRBV29-1 and TRBJ2-5; unclear D gene. V lost 5 bases and J lost 2, with 15 bases in between. Germline-derived CDR1 and CDR2 are SQVTM and ANQGSEA. The CDR3 loop spans 14 amino acids. The CDR3 here is CSVFWAAQQETQYF. The DNA for the CDR3 is TGCAGCGTTTTTTGGGCAGCCCAACAAGAGACCCAGTACTTC.

The chain recombines TRBV2 with TRBJ1-5, with 7 nucleotides matching TRBD1. This CDR3 comprises 17 residues. The V gene's germline CDR1 is SNHLY and CDR2 FYNNEI. After removal of 5 bases from V and 0 bases from J, the junction contained 10 bases not matched to a gene. The CDR3 region is CASSTPRDRYSNQPQHF. Written as DNA, the CDR3 is TGTGCCAGCAGTACACCGAGGGACAGATATAGCAATCAGCCCCAGCATTTT.

The chain recombines TRBV6-5 with TRBJ1-2; possible D gene TRBD1, 5 bases. CDR1 MNHEY and CDR2 SVGAGI come from the germline V gene. The CDR3 is made up of 11 amino acids. Trimming left V 7 bases short and J 8 bases short, with 11 bases between. The CDR3 region has the DNA TGTGCCAGCACTTCGGGGGTCGGCTACACCTTC. It encodes CASTSGVGYTF.

V usage is TRBV10-3 and J usage is TRBJ2-7, with 7 bases aligning to TRBD1. The CDR3 spans 14 residues. CDR1 and CDR2 (germline): ENHRY, SYGVKD. The V gene end was trimmed by 2 bases and the J gene end by 6 bases; junction bases not matched to a gene: 7. CDR3 in DNA: TGTGCCATCAGTGAGGACAGGGACGGTCTCGAGCAGTACTTC. It specifies CAISEDRDGLEQYF.

This chain links TRBV5-4 with TRBJ2-7, with a possible D match to TRBD2 (6 bases). CDR3 length equals 14 residues. CDR1 is SGHNT, CDR2 YYREEE, per germline (reference sequence). Trimming left V 1 base short and J 6 bases short, with 14 bases between. CDR3 nucleotides: TGTGCCAGCAGCTTGCCACGCCGGGGAGGCGAGCAGTACTTC. Translating it yields CASSLPRRGGEQYF.

In its sample, this clone was seen once. V is TRBV5-1 and J is TRBJ2-3, with 8 nucleotides matching TRBD2. The CDR3 totals 16 residues. Germline assignment: CDR1 SGHRS and CDR2 YFSETQ. Trimming removed 7 bases from V and 5 bases from J; junction bases left unmatched: 15. The CDR3 spells CASSTGRSGGVDTQYF. The DNA for the CDR3 is TGCGCCAGCTCCACTGGGCGAAGCGGGGGAGTAGATACGCAGTATTTT.

This chain uses TRBV4-1 with TRBJ2-1, with unresolved D. The germline V and J ends were trimmed by 5 bases and 5 bases, with 7 bases remaining between them. CDR1 is MGHRA and CDR2 is YSYEKL in the germline V gene. This CDR3 has 12 residues. As DNA, the CDR3 is TGCGCCAGCAGCTCTCGTCACAATGAGCAGTTCTTC. This encodes CASSSRHNEQFF.

V and J are TRBV18 and TRBJ2-3; D perhaps matches TRBD2 (7 bases). Trimming removed 2 bases from V and 1 base from J, with 16 bases in between. The CDR3 covers 17 residues. Germline V lookup: CDR1 KGHSH, CDR2 LQKENI. This CDR3 reads CASSPGGGRSRTDTQYF. CDR3 in DNA: TGTGCCAGCTCACCAGGGGGGGGCAGAAGTCGCACAGATACGCAGTATTTT.

This clone has only one observation. This rearrangement joins TRBV27 to TRBJ2-1, with TRBD2 identical over 9 bases. Trimming cost V 5 bases and J 8 bases; bases outside gene matches: 4. The CDR3 is 13 residues long. Germline-derived CDR1 and CDR2 are MNHEY and SMNVEV (reference sequence). CDR3 sequence reads: CASSSGRSYEQFF. DNA for the CDR3: TGTGCCAGCAGTAGCGGGAGGTCCTATGAGCAGTTCTTC.

This clone has only one observation. The chain has TRBV10-3 and TRBJ1-1; D gene unclear. V lost 2 bases and J 1 base, leaving 14 bases between the germline ends. The length of the CDR3 is 16 residues. From germline, CDR1 is ENHRY and CDR2 SYGVKD. CDR3 amino acids: CAISEPTYLPNTEAFF. CDR3 coding DNA: TGTGCCATCAGTGAGCCAACCTACCTACCGAACACTGAAGCTTTCTTT.

The rearrangement joins TRBV27 to TRBJ1-1; D gene unclear. CDR1 MNHEY and CDR2 SMNVEV come from the germline V gene (reference sequence). Trimming took off 3 bases at V and 5 bases at J, with 22 bases between the two ends. This CDR3 region has 17 residues. The CDR3 region is CASSFWAPRRLGTEAFF. DNA of the CDR3: TGTGCCAGCAGTTTTTGGGCGCCCCGACGATTGGGAACTGAAGCTTTCTTT.

This chain connects TRBV14 to TRBJ2-7, with 7 bases identical to TRBD2. The V and J ends lost 0 bases and 8 bases, in that order; junction bases with no gene match: 10. The CDR3 has 15 residues. Germline V gene sequence: CDR1 SGHDN, CDR2 FVKESK. The CDR3 coding sequence is TGTGCCAGCAGCCAAGATGGCCGGGGACTAAGTCAGCAGTACTTC. Protein sequence: CASSQDGRGLSQQYF.

The CDR3 loop is CAWRTTGAQEQYF. The CDR3 region has the DNA TGTGCCTGGAGAACGACAGGCGCCCAGGAGCAGTACTTC. The chain couples TRBV30 to TRBJ2-7; tentatively, D is TRBD1 (6 bases). CDR1 and CDR2 from the germline V gene are GTSNPN and SVGIG (reference sequence). V lost 3 bases and J 7 bases, leaving 16 bases between the germline ends. The CDR3 covers 13 residues. Using reference TRBV30 and TRBJ2-7 for the parts outside the CDR3, the full variable domain is SQTIHQWPATLVQPVGSPLSLECTVEGTSNPNLYWYRQAAGRGLQLLFYSVGIGQISSEVPQNLSASRPQDRQFILSSKKLLLSDSGFYLCAWRTTGAQEQYFGPGTRLTVT.

The sample holds a few counts of this clone. Other DNA sequences within the sample encode an identical CDR3. The rearrangement uses TRBV28 and TRBJ2-7; D is ambiguous. V lost 5 bases, J lost 3 bases, and 5 bases lay in between. Per the germline V gene, CDR1 is MDHEN and CDR2 is SYDVKM. There are 11 residues in the CDR3. CDR3 amino acids: CASSAYYEQYF. The DNA of the CDR3 is TGTGCCAGCAGTGCGTACTACGAGCAGTACTTC.

The V call is TRBV2, the J call TRBJ2-7; D assignment may be TRBD1 or TRBD2 (6 bases each). Trimming pared 8 bases from V and 0 bases from J, leaving 17 bases between. There are 15 residues in the CDR3. In germline, CDR1 is SNHLY, CDR2 FYNNEI. For the CDR3, the DNA is TGTGCCAGCGGAGGAGGGGGGACAATCTCCTACGAGCAGTACTTC. This translates into CASGGGGTISYEQYF.

The CDR3 protein is CASRDQQGTNEKLFF. The CDR3 DNA sequence: TGTGCCAGCAGAGATCAACAGGGGACTAATGAAAAACTGTTTTTT. The rearrangement links TRBV2 to TRBJ1-4; 7 bases align to TRBD1. The length of the CDR3 is 15 residues. Per the germline V gene, CDR1 is SNHLY and CDR2 is FYNNEI. V trimming: 6 bases; J trimming: 2 bases; junction bases outside the gene matches: 6.

The V and J genes are TRBV5-6 and TRBJ1-1; tentatively, D is TRBD1 (5 bases). V was shortened by 4 bases and J by 5 bases, with 18 bases between the two germline ends. CDR3 size: 15 residues. Germline V gene data show CDR1 as SGHDT and CDR2 as YYEEEE. CDR3 nucleotides: TGTGCCAGCAGCCCAGGGACCCGGGAAGAAACTGAAGCTTTCTTT. Translation gives CASSPGTREETEAFF.

The V gene is TRBV12-3 or TRBV12-4, the J gene TRBJ2-1; the match to TRBD1 covers 9 bases. Trimming cost V 6 bases and J 10 bases; bases outside gene matches: 7. This CDR3 region has 13 residues. The CDR3 is CASRVNRGREQFF. The CDR3 DNA reads TGTGCCAGCAGGGTTAACAGGGGGCGAGAGCAGTTCTTC.

The chain combines TRBV7-2 with TRBJ1-5; possible D gene TRBD1, 6 bases. The CDR3 extends over 13 amino acids. The V end was cut by 5 bases, the J end by 4 bases, with 9 bases between. Germline assignment: CDR1 SGHTA and CDR2 FQGNSA. The CDR3 reads CASSQQGNQPQHF. CDR3 bases: TGTGCCAGCAGCCAACAGGGAAATCAGCCCCAGCATTTT. The full variable domain, completed using reference TRBV7-2 and TRBJ1-5, is GAGVSQSPSNKVTEKGKDVELRCDPISGHTALYWYRQSLGQGLEFLIYFQGNSAPDKSGLPSDRFSAERTGGSVSTLTIQRTQQEDSAVYLCASSQQGNQPQHFGDGTRLSIL.

V and J are TRBV7-3 and TRBJ2-7, with D tentatively TRBD2 (6 bases). Trimming removed 0 bases at V and 2 bases at J, with 11 bases between. Per the germline V gene, CDR1 is SGHTA and CDR2 is FQGTGA. The CDR3 covers 15 residues. As DNA, the CDR3 is TGTGCCAGCAGCTTAACGGGGGGAGATACCTACGAGCAGTACTTC. Translation gives CASSLTGGDTYEQYF.

The rearrangement links TRBV9 to TRBJ1-1; TRBD1 might be the D (5 bases). V lost 4 bases and J lost 4, with 14 bases in between. This CDR3 has 14 residues. Germline V gene data show CDR1 as SGDLS and CDR2 as YYNGEE. The CDR3 nucleotides read TGTGCCAGCAGCCCCGGACACCGCCTCACTGAAGCTTTCTTT. This translates into CASSPGHRLTEAFF.

The DNA of the CDR3 is TGTGCCAGCGGCGCCACCGGGCCTCACAATGAGCAGTTCTTC. It codes for CASGATGPHNEQFF. The rearrangement uses TRBV27 and TRBJ2-1, with D uncertain. The V end was cut by 8 bases, the J end by 5 bases, with 16 bases between. The germline V gene encodes CDR1 MNHEY and CDR2 SMNVEV (reference sequence). The CDR3 has 14 amino acids.

The V and J genes are TRBV20-1 and TRBJ1-5; TRBD1 agrees at 8 bases. The ends lost 3 bases at V and 4 bases at J; junction bases unmatched: 5. Germline V gene lookup returns CDR1 DFQATT and CDR2 SNEGSKA (reference sequence). The CDR3 runs to 14 residues. In DNA form, the CDR3 reads TGCAGTGCTAGTACCGGGACAGGAAATCAGCCCCAGCATTTT. It codes for CSASTGTGNQPQHF.

CDR3 sequence: CASSPTGQADTQYF. Here the CDR3 DNA reads TGTGCCAGCAGCCCCACAGGGCAGGCGGATACGCAGTATTTT. The J gene is TRBJ2-3, the V gene TRBV7-9; D may be TRBD1 (6 bases). Trimming pared 5 bases from V and 6 bases from J, leaving 15 bases between. The germline V gene has CDR1 SEHNR and CDR2 FQNEAQ (reference sequence). The CDR3 sequence is 14 residues long. The variable domain in full, with the rest retrieved from reference TRBV7-9 and TRBJ2-3, is DTGVSQNPRHKITKRGQNVTFRCDPISEHNRLYWYRQTLGQGPEFLTYFQNEAQLEKSRLLSDRFSAERPKGSFSTLEIQRTEQGDSAMYLCASSPTGQADTQYFGPGTRLTVL.

The chain joins TRBV28 to TRBJ2-2; D not resolved. Per germline, CDR1 MDHEN and CDR2 SYDVKM. V gave up 10 bases and J gave up 3 bases, with 15 bases separating them. The length of the CDR3 is 14 residues. CDR3 DNA: TGTGCCACACACCTAAACGGACACACCGGGGAGCTGTTTTTT. Residues: CATHLNGHTGELFF.

The genes are TRBV7-9 and TRBJ2-1, with unresolved D. The CDR3 has 12 amino acids. V was clipped by 4 bases and J by 8 bases, with 9 bases between them. Germline CDR1 reads SEHNR; CDR2 reads FQNEAQ (reference sequence). CDR3 residues: CASSSSRDEQFF. CDR3 DNA sequence: TGTGCCAGCAGCTCAAGTAGGGATGAGCAGTTCTTC.

J is TRBJ2-1 and V is TRBV4-2, with 14 bases matching TRBD2. The CDR3 runs to 15 residues. Germline values: CDR1 LGHNA, CDR2 YNFKEQ. The trim removed 3 bases at V and 9 bases at J, leaving 4 bases unmatched. The CDR3 DNA reads as TGTGCCAGCAGCCAGGGACTAGCGGGAGTAGGTGAGCAGTTCTTC. This translates into CASSQGLAGVGEQFF.